The 26 T cell receptor beta chains below come from one sample, sequenced in a study of Graves' ophthalmopathy and Graves' hyperthyroidism. Beta-chain TCR CDR3 regions were amplified from RNA transcripts. An initial RT-PCR round employing HTBI primers preceded a second-round multiplex PCR. One entry per CDR3 protein results from TCRdb running MiXCR on the multiplex PCR reads. Seen here are 350,000 to 450,000 distinct CDR3 sequences, approximately 20% observed once, and the top ten hold 1.6%. Sequenced: peripheral blood. These receptor sequences come from a young woman with Graves' ophthalmopathy.

V and J are TRBV4-3 and TRBJ1-2; TRBD1 agrees at 10 bases. Germline-derived CDR1 and CDR2 are LGHNA and YSLEER. The CDR3 runs to 16 residues. V lost 0 bases to trimming and J lost 14 bases; unmatched junction nucleotides: 15. For the CDR3, the DNA is TGCGCCAGCAGCCAAGAAGATCGGACAGGGGGGGCCTTCAGTACCTTC. It codes for CASSQEDRTGGAFSTF.

This clonotype was seen repeatedly, ten times or more. The rearrangement links TRBV28 to TRBJ1-2; D is ambiguous. Germline assignment: CDR1 MDHEN and CDR2 SYDVKM. This CDR3 is 12 amino acids long. V was clipped by 1 base and J by 8 bases, with 8 bases between them. The CDR3 DNA sequence: TGTGCCAGCAGTTTATCTGACGGGGGCTACACCTTC. This translates into CASSLSDGGYTF.

This clonotype was detected many times. The J gene is TRBJ1-3, the V gene TRBV18; D gene unclear. Germline V gene data show CDR1 as KGHSH and CDR2 as LQKENI. V was cut by 2 bases and J by 0 bases, with 8 bases left in between. The CDR3 sequence is 15 residues long. The CDR3 DNA reads as TGTGCCAGCTCACCATCCTTGAACTCTGGAAACACCATATATTTT. Protein product: CASSPSLNSGNTIYF.

This clonotype was seen once. This rearrangement joins TRBV27 to TRBJ1-6, with D possibly matching TRBD1 (5 bases). CDR1 is MNHEY and CDR2 is SMNVEV in the germline V gene (reference sequence). V dropped 8 bases and J dropped 6 bases, with 17 bases sitting between them. The CDR3 extends over 15 amino acids. DNA of the CDR3: TGTGCCAGCGGAGGCTCGGGGGGGGTTAATTCACCCCTCCACTTT. Its protein product is CASGGSGGVNSPLHF.

This clonotype was recorded many times. The V call is TRBV12-3 or TRBV12-4, the J call TRBJ2-2; 8 nucleotides line up with TRBD2. V dropped 6 bases and J dropped 4; count of bases not matched to a gene: 4. The CDR3 spans 14 residues. CDR3 loop: CASRHGGGTGELFF. In DNA, the CDR3 is TGTGCCAGCAGACACGGGGGGGGCACCGGGGAGCTGTTTTTT.

This clonotype was observed many times. V gene TRBV12-5 combines with J gene TRBJ1-1; D is uncertain. Deletions cut 9 bases from V and 4 bases from J, with 18 bases between. CDR3 size: 14 residues. Germline lookup yields CDR1 LGHNT and CDR2 FRNRAP. The CDR3 protein is CASSSYGEFTEAFF. In DNA, the CDR3 is TGTGCTAGCTCATCCTACGGAGAGTTCACTGAAGCTTTCTTT.

In this sample, this clonotype turned up many times. At one end the junction does not follow the germline gene, possibly because of a read error. V and J are TRBV7-2 and TRBJ2-4, with D tentatively TRBD1 (6 bases). Germline V gene sequence: CDR1 SGHTA, CDR2 FQGNSA. This CDR3 spans 16 amino acids. The chain's CDR3 is CVSSLELARGSDIQYF. CDR3 coding DNA: TGTGTCAGCAGCTTAGAGTTGGCCAGGGGATCAGACATTCAGTACTTC.

This clonotype occurred many times. The chain joins TRBV30 to TRBJ2-5, with D possibly TRBD1 on 5 matching bases. From germline, CDR1 is GTSNPN and CDR2 SVGIG (reference sequence). Trimming removed 2 bases from V and 5 bases from J, with 15 bases in between. The CDR3 has 14 amino acids. The CDR3 bases are TGTGCCTGGAGTACTGACAGTGCCTGGGAGACCCAGTACTTC. The encoded protein is CAWSTDSAWETQYF. Full variable domain (rest looked up from reference TRBV30 and TRBJ2-5): SQTIHQWPATLVQPVGSPLSLECTVEGTSNPNLYWYRQAAGRGLQLLFYSVGIGQISSEVPQNLSASRPQDRQFILSSKKLLLSDSGFYLCAWSTDSAWETQYFGPGTRLLVL.

The sample holds many counts of this clonotype. This chain uses TRBV11-2 with TRBJ2-5, with 10 bases fitting TRBD2. Germline CDR1 and CDR2: SGHAT and FQNNGV. The CDR3 extends over 17 amino acids. The junction had 15 bases not matched to a gene; V was cut back by 6 bases and J by 5 bases. The CDR3 DNA is TGTGCCAGCAGTCCTAGGGAGGCTAGCGGGAGAATGGAGACCCAGTACTTC. This gives the protein CASSPREASGRMETQYF.

This clonotype was picked up many times. The chain is built from TRBV12-3 or TRBV12-4 and TRBJ1-5; weak D call: TRBD1 (6 bases). This CDR3 is 14 amino acids long. The V end lost 6 bases, the J end lost 7 bases, and 16 bases lay between the germline ends. The CDR3 region has the DNA TGTGCCAGCAGCCTCCTACAGGGAAACCAGCCCCAGCATTTT. Its translation: CASSLLQGNQPQHF.

There are many counts of this clonotype. This chain joins TRBV6-5 and TRBJ1-2; D may be TRBD1 (6 bases). The CDR3 contains 15 residues. V lost 7 bases to trimming and J lost 4 bases, with 19 bases between them. Per the germline V gene, CDR1 is MNHEY and CDR2 is SVGAGI. The CDR3 here is CASTSPARGGYGYTF. Here the CDR3 DNA reads TGTGCCAGCACTTCGCCAGCAAGAGGGGGCTATGGCTACACCTTC.

This clonotype occurred many times. This chain connects TRBV7-9 to TRBJ1-5; TRBD1 agrees at 8 bases. V lost 1 base and J lost 2; bases outside the gene matches: 7. Germline-derived CDR1 and CDR2 are SEHNR and FQNEAQ (reference sequence). The CDR3 sequence is 17 residues long. CDR3 residues: CASSLGTGLEGNQPQHF. Here the CDR3 DNA reads TGTGCCAGCAGCTTAGGGACAGGGCTCGAGGGCAATCAGCCCCAGCATTTT.

This clonotype appeared many times. The gene calls are TRBV30 and TRBJ2-6; tentative D call: TRBD2 (6 bases). This CDR3 is 16 amino acids long. Germline values: CDR1 GTSNPN, CDR2 SVGIG (reference sequence). The V end lost 1 base, the J end lost 0 bases, and 10 bases lay between the germline ends. The CDR3 nucleotides are TGTGCCTGGAGTGCACCCGGGAGCTCTGGGGCCAACGTCCTGACTTTC. Its protein product is CAWSAPGSSGANVLTF.

This clonotype was seen at least ten times. V gene TRBV7-2 combines with J gene TRBJ2-5, with D possibly TRBD1 on 5 matching bases. The germline V gene has CDR1 SGHTA and CDR2 FQGNSA. Trimming pared 5 bases from V and 5 bases from J, leaving 15 bases between. This CDR3 is built from 14 residues. CDR3 amino acids: CASSPRWGRETQYF. The CDR3 bases are TGTGCCAGCAGCCCCAGGTGGGGCCGGGAGACCCAGTACTTC.

CDR3 sequence reads: CASSALGVPTLYTF. CDR3 DNA sequence: TGTGCCAGCAGTGCCCTCGGGGTTCCGACTCTCTACACCTTC. The V gene is TRBV6-2 or TRBV6-3, the J gene TRBJ1-2; D gene unclear. Germline CDR1 MNHEY, CDR2 SVGEGT. The V and J ends lost 5 bases and 10 bases respectively, with 20 bases between them. The CDR3 loop spans 14 amino acids.

This clonotype showed up many times. The V gene is TRBV5-1, the J gene TRBJ2-7, with D tentatively TRBD1 (5 bases). CDR1 is SGHRS and CDR2 is YFSETQ in the germline V gene. Trimming left V 0 bases short and J 1 base short, with 11 bases between. The CDR3 has 15 residues. CDR3 region: CASSLADDRSYEQYF. The DNA for the CDR3 is TGCGCCAGCAGCTTGGCCGACGACAGATCCTACGAGCAGTACTTC.

This clonotype was counted ten times or more. V and J are TRBV6-1 and TRBJ2-7; D is possibly TRBD1 (5 bases). Trimming removed 5 bases at V and 3 bases at J, with 14 bases between. Germline CDR1 and CDR2: MNHNS and SASEGT. The CDR3 covers 14 residues. Here the CDR3 reads CASSPMTVSYEQYF. The CDR3 DNA follows: TGTGCCAGCAGTCCAATGACAGTTAGCTACGAGCAGTACTTC.

Ten or more counts support this clonotype. The chain combines TRBV24-1 with TRBJ2-5; the match to TRBD2 covers 11 bases. Trimming removed 5 bases from V and 9 bases from J; junction bases left unmatched: 4. The CDR3 length is 13 residues. CDR1 and CDR2 from the germline V gene are KGHDR and SFDVKD. CDR3: CATSVIAGGPQYF. For the CDR3, the DNA is TGTGCCACCAGTGTTATAGCGGGGGGGCCCCAGTACTTC.

In this sample, this clonotype turned up many times. V gene TRBV28 combines with J gene TRBJ2-7; 11 positions match TRBD2. The CDR3 loop spans 17 amino acids. J was trimmed by 3 bases and V by 3 bases; bases with no gene match: 10. Per the germline V gene, CDR1 is MDHEN and CDR2 is SYDVKM. CDR3 nucleotides: TGTGCCAGCAGTTTGAGGGATAGCGGGGGGGCACTCTACGAGCAGTACTTC. The encoded protein is CASSLRDSGGALYEQYF.

This clonotype was detected only a few times. This rearrangement joins TRBV18 to TRBJ1-1; tentatively, D is TRBD1 (6 bases). V lost 4 bases and J 3 bases, leaving 18 bases between the germline ends. Germline V CDR1 and CDR2: KGHSH, LQKENI. The CDR3 is 16 residues long. CDR3 DNA: TGTGCCAGCTCACGCCCGAGGGGGGCCGGGTACACTGAAGCTTTCTTT. Amino acids: CASSRPRGAGYTEAFF.

In its sample, this clonotype was seen many times. The chain is built from TRBV7-3 and TRBJ2-2; D not resolved. Germline CDR1 SGHTA, CDR2 FQGTGA. There are 12 residues in the CDR3. Trimming stripped 6 bases from V and 2 bases from J, with 4 bases between. The CDR3 spells CASSSNTGELFF. Written as DNA, the CDR3 is TGTGCCAGCAGTTCTAACACCGGGGAGCTGTTTTTT.

This clonotype was observed many times. V is TRBV28 and J is TRBJ2-7; D possibly corresponds to TRBD2 (6 bases). Germline V gene sequence: CDR1 MDHEN, CDR2 SYDVKM. The germline V and J ends were trimmed by 6 bases and 7 bases, with 19 bases remaining between them. CDR3 size: 14 residues. The CDR3 nucleotides read TGTGCCAGCAGACCTGCAGGCTCCCGGGGGGAGCAGTACTTC. Encoded protein: CASRPAGSRGEQYF.

This clonotype came up many times. The gene calls are TRBV6-1 and TRBJ1-1; maybe TRBD1 (5 bases). This CDR3 spans 14 amino acids. Germline CDR1 is MNHNS and CDR2 is SASEGT. With 7 bases removed from V and 1 base from J, the gap between germline ends came to 13 bases. CDR3 DNA: TGTGCCAGCAAACATACTGACAGGAACACTGAAGCTTTCTTT. This sequence encodes CASKHTDRNTEAFF.

This clonotype was recorded at least ten times. This chain links TRBV6-1 with TRBJ2-7; D uncertain. The germline CDR1 and CDR2 sequences are MNHNS and SASEGT. CDR3 length equals 16 residues. Trimming shortened V by 4 bases and J by 0 bases, and 16 bases separated the two germline ends. The DNA of the CDR3 is TGTGCCAGCAGTGTCCTGCTTCGCCTGCTCTCCTACGAGCAGTACTTC. It yields the protein CASSVLLRLLSYEQYF.

Many counts were recorded for this clonotype. The genes are TRBV19 and TRBJ1-5, with D unclear. Trimming took off 3 bases at V and 3 bases at J, with 12 bases between the two ends. The CDR3 is 15 amino acids. Germline V gene data show CDR1 as LNHDA and CDR2 as SQIVND (reference sequence). The CDR3 region has the DNA TGTGCCAGTAGTATCTTAACCGGGCCCAATCAGCCCCAGCATTTT. This gives the protein CASSILTGPNQPQHF.

This clonotype was counted at least ten times. One end of the junction does not line up with germline, which may come from a read error. The CDR3 nucleotides read TGTGCCAACAGTTACTCAGAGGGGGCCGTTCAGCCCCAGCATTTT. Protein sequence: CANSYSEGAVQPQHF. The V gene is TRBV6-2 or TRBV6-3, the J gene TRBJ1-5; 7 nucleotides line up with TRBD1. Germline CDR1 is MNHEY and CDR2 is SVGEGT. This CDR3 has 15 residues.